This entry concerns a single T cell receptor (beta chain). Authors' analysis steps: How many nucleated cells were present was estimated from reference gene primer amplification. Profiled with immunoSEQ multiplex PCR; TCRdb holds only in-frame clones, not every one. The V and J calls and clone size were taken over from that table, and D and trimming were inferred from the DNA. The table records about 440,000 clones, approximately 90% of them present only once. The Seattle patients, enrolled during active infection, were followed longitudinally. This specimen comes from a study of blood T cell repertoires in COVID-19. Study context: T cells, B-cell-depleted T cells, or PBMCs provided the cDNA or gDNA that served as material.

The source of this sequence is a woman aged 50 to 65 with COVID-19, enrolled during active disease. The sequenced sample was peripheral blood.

The CDR3 DNA reads TGTGCCAGCAGAGGGGGAAATGAGCAGTTCTTC. This sequence encodes CASRGGNEQFF. This rearrangement joins TRBV7-6 to TRBJ2-1, with D maybe TRBD1 (6 bases). The ends were cut back, 6 bases at V and 7 bases at J, with 7 bases in the middle. Germline V lookup: CDR1 SGHVS, CDR2 FNYEAQ. The CDR3 loop spans 11 amino acids.